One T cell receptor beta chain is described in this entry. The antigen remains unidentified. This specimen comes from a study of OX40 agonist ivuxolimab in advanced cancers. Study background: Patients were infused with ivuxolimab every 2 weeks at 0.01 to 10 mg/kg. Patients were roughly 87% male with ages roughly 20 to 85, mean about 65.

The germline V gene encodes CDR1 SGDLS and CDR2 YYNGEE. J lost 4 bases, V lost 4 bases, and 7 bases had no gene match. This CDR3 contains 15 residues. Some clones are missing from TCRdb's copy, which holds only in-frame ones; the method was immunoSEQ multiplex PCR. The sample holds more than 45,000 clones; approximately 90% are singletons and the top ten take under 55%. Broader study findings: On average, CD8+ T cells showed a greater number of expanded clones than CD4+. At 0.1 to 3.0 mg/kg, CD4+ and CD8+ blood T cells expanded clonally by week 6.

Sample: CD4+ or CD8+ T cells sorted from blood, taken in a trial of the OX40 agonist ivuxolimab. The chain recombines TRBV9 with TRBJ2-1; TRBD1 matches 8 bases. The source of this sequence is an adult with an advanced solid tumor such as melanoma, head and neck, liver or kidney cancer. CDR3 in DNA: TGTGCCAGCAGCCCGGGACAGGATTTTTACAATGAGCAGTTCTTC. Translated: CASSPGQDFYNEQFF. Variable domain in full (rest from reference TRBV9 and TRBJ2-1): DSGVTQTPKHLITATGQRVTLRCSPRSGDLSVYWYQQSLDQGLQFLIQYYNGEERAKGNILERFSAQQFPDLHSELNLSSLELGDSALYFCASSPGQDFYNEQFFGPGTRLTVL.